Below are 2 T cell receptor beta chains sequenced from a single sample in a study of long-term antiretroviral therapy in people with HIV. It was version v3.0 of the immunoSEQ assay that was run at survey level. Repertoires were generated with immunoSEQ multiplex PCR, while TCRdb's copy carries only in-frame clones and drops some. This sample carries some 22,000 clones, 86% of them seen once, and the ten largest clones take 4% to 5%. Sequencing was performed on unsorted PBMCs, taken 1.3 years after starting antiretroviral therapy. All receptors derive from a man in his sixties with HIV.

The rearrangement uses TRBV2 and TRBJ2-3; 11 bases are a match to TRBD2. CDR1 is SNHLY, CDR2 FYNNEI, per germline. The CDR3 sequence is 22 residues long. The V and J ends lost 4 bases and 0 bases, in that order; junction bases with no gene match: 21. CDR3 sequence (DNA): TGTGCCAGCAGTGTGCTTCTTAGCGGGGGGGCGGAAAGGGTTGTAAGCACAGATACGCAGTATTTT. Amino acid sequence: CASSVLLSGGAERVVSTDTQYF. The entire variable domain, with the rest obtained from reference TRBV2 and TRBJ2-3, is as follows: EPEVTQTPSHQVTQMGQEVILRCVPISNHLYFYWYRQILGQKVEFLVSFYNNEISEKSEIFDDQFSVERPDGSNFTLKIRSTKLEDSAMYFCASSVLLSGGAERVVSTDTQYFGPGTRLTVL.

The chain recombines TRBV6-5 with TRBJ1-3; the D gene is possibly TRBD1 (5 bases). Looked up from germline, CDR1 is MNHEY and CDR2 is SVGAGI. This CDR3 has 16 residues. V was trimmed by 0 bases and J by 4 bases, leaving 13 bases between them. The CDR3 DNA follows: TGTGCCAGCAGTTACTCGACGGGGACGCCGGGAAACACCATATATTTT. It yields the protein CASSYSTGTPGNTIYF.